A single sample is the source of the 17 T cell receptor beta chains below, sequenced in a study of cytomegalovirus exposure and HLA in healthy donors. The PCR contained 60 Vbeta and 13 Jbeta primers. Data came from immunoSEQ multiplex PCR; TCRdb stores just in-frame clones and leaves some out. The sample has approximately 160,000 clones; roughly 70% are singletons. Source material: PBMCs. All receptors derive from a woman in her forties in good health and CMV-seropositive.

The rearrangement joins TRBV6-5 to TRBJ2-7; the D is unclear. The CDR3 length is 12 residues. CDR1 and CDR2 (germline): MNHEY, SVGAGI. The V and J ends lost 2 bases and 7 bases respectively, with 9 bases between them. CDR3 bases: TGTGCCAGCAGTTACCACCCCGGGGAGCAGTACTTC. It translates to CASSYHPGEQYF.

Comments on this clone: Its ends do not fully match the called genes, so a read error is possible. The rearrangement joins TRBV7-9 to TRBJ1-5; 9 bases are shared with TRBD1. Germline CDR1 SEHNR, CDR2 FQNEAQ (reference sequence). The CDR3 is made up of 14 amino acids. CDR3 loop: CASSRQGGDQPQNF. CDR3 nucleotides: TGTGCCAGCAGCCGACAGGGGGGGGATCAGCCCCAGAATTTT.

The chain recombines TRBV11-2 with TRBJ1-1; D unclear. V was clipped by 6 bases and J by 5 bases, with 7 bases between them. Germline V CDR1 and CDR2: SGHAT, FQNNGV. The CDR3 has 11 residues. The CDR3 spells CASRMRTEAFF. The CDR3 nucleotides are TGTGCCAGCAGGATGAGGACTGAAGCTTTCTTT. Looking up the rest from reference TRBV11-2 and TRBJ1-1 gives the full variable domain: EAGVAQSPRYKIIEKRQSVAFWCNPISGHATLYWYQQILGQGPKLLIQFQNNGVVDDSQLPKDRFSAERLKGVDSTLKIQPAKLEDSAVYLCASRMRTEAFFGQGTRLTVV.

The chain has TRBV27 and TRBJ1-3; 11 positions agree with TRBD1. V shed 3 bases, J shed 4 bases, and the junction held 8 bases outside the gene matches. The CDR3 is 17 residues long. Per the germline V gene, CDR1 is MNHEY and CDR2 is SMNVEV (reference sequence). CDR3 region: CASSFTGTGGLGNTIYF. The CDR3 DNA is TGTGCCAGCAGTTTCACCGGGACAGGGGGTCTCGGAAACACCATATATTTT.

The chain has TRBV19 and TRBJ2-1; 8 bases map to TRBD2. Germline CDR1 and CDR2: LNHDA and SQIVND (reference sequence). The length of the CDR3 is 13 residues. Trimming cost V 7 bases and J 5 bases; bases outside gene matches: 4. The CDR3, as DNA: TGTGCCAGTATAGCGGGGACGAACAATGAGCAGTTCTTC. It yields the protein CASIAGTNNEQFF.

This clone was counted a few times. The chain couples TRBV7-8 to TRBJ1-4, with D perhaps matching TRBD1 (5 bases). V was trimmed by 7 bases and J by 1 base, leaving 16 bases between them. The CDR3 is 16 residues long. Germline V lookup: CDR1 SGHVS, CDR2 FQNEAQ. The CDR3: CASTPAGYGTNEKLFF. DNA for the CDR3: TGTGCCAGCACCCCCGCAGGGTACGGAACTAATGAAAAACTGTTTTTT.

The gene calls are TRBV12-5 and TRBJ2-2; 7 nucleotides match TRBD2. The length of the CDR3 is 18 residues. Germline CDR1 is LGHNT and CDR2 is FRNRAP. J lost 5 bases, V lost 0 bases, and 12 bases had no gene match. For the CDR3, the DNA is TGTGCTAGTGGTTTGGTACTGGGCGGGGGTTCTAGGACCGGGGAGCTGTTTTTT. It is translated as CASGLVLGGGSRTGELFF.

CDR3 protein: CASSSQGGQTQYF. CDR3 DNA sequence: TGTGCCAGCAGTTCTCAGGGTGGGCAGACCCAGTACTTC. This chain uses TRBV7-2 with TRBJ2-5; possibly TRBD1 for D (5 bases). CDR3 length: 13 amino acids. V shed 6 bases and J shed 6 bases, with 14 bases lying between them. The germline V gene has CDR1 SGHTA and CDR2 FQGNSA.

This clone was recorded only once. The chain employs TRBV9 and TRBJ1-1; possible D gene TRBD1, 6 bases. The germline V gene has CDR1 SGDLS and CDR2 YYNGEE. Trimming pared 3 bases from V and 5 bases from J, leaving 17 bases between. CDR3 size: 15 residues. The CDR3 sequence: CASSEGGIGGTEAFF. In nucleotides, the CDR3 is TGTGCCAGCAGCGAGGGGGGGATTGGGGGTACTGAAGCTTTCTTT. Supplemented by reference TRBV9 and TRBJ1-1, the full variable domain reads DSGVTQTPKHLITATGQRVTLRCSPRSGDLSVYWYQQSLDQGLQFLIQYYNGEERAKGNILERFSAQQFPDLHSELNLSSLELGDSALYFCASSEGGIGGTEAFFGQGTRLTVV.

This clone was recorded once. The chain carries TRBV5-4 and TRBJ2-3, with 9 nucleotides matching TRBD1. The CDR3 is made up of 16 amino acids. Germline V lookup: CDR1 SGHNT, CDR2 YYREEE (reference sequence). With 0 bases clipped from V and 2 bases from J, the junction kept 4 bases outside the gene matches. CDR3 in DNA: TGTGCCAGCAGCTTGGTGACAGGGGGGAACACAGATACGCAGTATTTT. It specifies CASSLVTGGNTDTQYF.

This clone was seen more than once but under ten times. This chain's CDR3 is CASSVSSGGADTQYF. The CDR3 region has the DNA TGTGCCAGTAGTGTCTCTAGCGGGGGGGCAGATACGCAGTATTTT. The V call is TRBV19, the J call TRBJ2-3; 12 bases agree with TRBD2. The trim removed 5 bases at V and 4 bases at J, leaving 4 bases unmatched. CDR1 and CDR2 (germline): LNHDA, SQIVND (reference sequence). The CDR3 is 15 amino acids.

Comments on this clone: The germline gene is not matched at one end of the junction; a read error may be the cause. This chain uses TRBV5-1 with TRBJ1-2; D ambiguous. This CDR3 has 14 residues. Germline CDR1 is SGHRS and CDR2 is YFSETQ. In DNA, the CDR3 is TGCGCCAGCAGCTTAGGCGGGCAGGACTATGGCTACCCCTTC. It specifies CASSLGGQDYGYPF.

The chain couples TRBV7-2 to TRBJ2-7; 9 bases line up with TRBD2. CDR1 SGHTA and CDR2 FQGNSA come from the germline V gene. The J segment lost 0 bases and the V segment lost 2 bases, leaving 5 bases of the junction unmatched. This CDR3 comprises 16 residues. CDR3 DNA: TGTGCCAGCAGCTTATCAGCGGGGGGAAGCTCCTACGAGCAGTACTTC. Translation: CASSLSAGGSSYEQYF.

The chain couples TRBV4-1 to TRBJ2-3, with 7 positions matching TRBD2. The CDR3 totals 16 residues. V shed 4 bases, J shed 6 bases, and the junction held 13 bases outside the gene matches. Looked up from germline, CDR1 is MGHRA and CDR2 is YSYEKL. CDR3 protein: CASSPDRAGMVDTQYF. The CDR3 nucleotides read TGCGCCAGCAGCCCAGACAGAGCGGGGATGGTGGATACGCAGTATTTT.

The J gene is TRBJ2-3, the V gene TRBV5-5; 9 bases map to TRBD1. Germline values: CDR1 SGHKS, CDR2 YYEKEE (reference sequence). The V gene end was trimmed by 0 bases and the J gene end by 1 base; junction bases not matched to a gene: 0. The CDR3 is made up of 15 amino acids. The CDR3 DNA follows: TGTGCCAGCAGCTTGGGGGACAGGGGCACAGATACGCAGTATTTT. This codes for CASSLGDRGTDTQYF.

V gene TRBV18 combines with J gene TRBJ2-5, with a possible D match to TRBD2 (5 bases). Germline lookup yields CDR1 KGHSH and CDR2 LQKENI. There are 15 residues in the CDR3. V lost 3 bases and J lost 1, with 12 bases in between. CDR3 protein: CASSPPPGTQETQYF. The CDR3 DNA follows: TGTGCCAGCTCACCGCCACCGGGAACCCAAGAGACCCAGTACTTC.

This rearrangement joins TRBV29-1 to TRBJ2-1; possible D gene TRBD1, 6 bases. V was cut by 6 bases and J by 1 base, with 16 bases left in between. Germline CDR1 is SQVTM and CDR2 is ANQGSEA. The CDR3 contains 15 residues. For the CDR3, the DNA is TGCAGCGTCTTAACAGGGCTTGGGTCCTACAATGAGCAGTTCTTC. It yields the protein CSVLTGLGSYNEQFF.